This T cell receptor beta chain was recorded in a study of cytomegalovirus exposure and HLA in healthy donors. Whole-study context: The roughly 130 validation repertoires, a later analysis reported, used the same platform as the roughly 660 repertoires from the first cohort. General study results and limits: 150 or so TCR beta chains were listed as cytomegalovirus-associated. Reported performance of the classifier showed diagnosis of cytomegalovirus status with high specificity and sensitivity. For most TCR sequences rarity was the rule, although some public TCRs occurred in many donors.

Points on this clone: Its specificity is unknown.

This CDR3 region has 14 residues. Between the trimmed V and J ends, which lost 2 bases and 3 bases, there was a span of 9 bases. The germline V gene encodes CDR1 SGHDT and CDR2 YYEEEE. TCRdb's copy holds only in-frame clones and misses some; the assay was immunoSEQ multiplex PCR. This table holds about 160,000 clones, around 92% found once. This TCR derives from a woman aged 18 to 35 in good health and CMV-seropositive. Sequenced sample: PBMCs. The chain has TRBV5-6 and TRBJ1-3; no definite D call. CDR3 sequence: CASSFPVGGNTIYF. CDR3 DNA sequence: TGTGCCAGCAGCTTTCCGGTCGGTGGAAACACCATATATTTT.